These T cell receptor beta chains were read from a single sample in a study of T cell repertoires in cytomegalovirus infection. One entry per CDR3 protein results from TCRdb running MiXCR on the reads. Here the sample spans about 300,000 distinct CDR3 sequences, roughly 26% being singletons. Sequencing used PBMCs. Source of these receptors: a human donor in good health (CMV status not recorded). Some clones in this sample may be carry-over from other donors' samples. The CDR3 runs from the conserved cysteine through the conserved F or W. Fields, in order: clone size, J gene, D gene, V gene, CDR3 protein, CDR3 DNA. D genes are given only for firm matches. Clone size, where shown, is once, few, many, or a class for clones that have expanded.

size: many; J: TRBJ1-5; D: TRBD1; V: TRBV7-8; CDR3: CASSAHRGSNQPQHF; DNA: TGTGCCAGCAGCGCCCACAGGGGGTCAAATCAGCCCCAGCATTTT
size: .; J: TRBJ2-7; D: TRBD1; V: TRBV29-1; CDR3: CSVTDRAKEQYF; DNA: TGCAGCGTTACGGACAGGGCGAAGGAGCAGTACTTC
size: .; J: TRBJ2-5; D: .; V: TRBV5-1; CDR3: CASSFVREETQYF; DNA: TGCGCCAGCAGCTTCGTCAGAGAAGAGACCCAGTACTTC
size: many; J: TRBJ1-2; D: .; V: TRBV7-2; CDR3: CATRAGGKFNGYTF; DNA: TGTGCCACCAGGGCTGGGGGAAAATTTAATGGCTACACCTTC
size: many; J: TRBJ2-2; D: .; V: TRBV7-2; CDR3: CASSLGGRGSGELFF; DNA: TGTGCCAGCAGCCTCGGGGGCAGGGGGTCCGGGGAGCTGTTTTTT
size: .; J: TRBJ2-1; D: .; V: TRBV18; CDR3: CASSPQEQFF; DNA: TGTGCCAGCTCACCACAAGAGCAGTTCTTC
size: .; J: TRBJ1-5; D: .; V: TRBV19; CDR3: CASSILFPTGRYNQPQHF; DNA: TGTGCCAGTAGTATTCTATTCCCAACAGGGCGCTACAATCAGCCCCAGCATTTT
size: .; J: TRBJ2-6; D: .; V: TRBV7-6; CDR3: CASSSIVAGANVLTF; DNA: TGTGCCAGCAGCTCCATTGTGGCAGGGGCCAACGTCCTGACTTTC
size: once; J: TRBJ1-1; D: .; V: TRBV5-1; CDR3: CASSKTQNTEAFF; DNA: TGCGCCAGCAGCAAGACGCAAAACACTGAAGCTTTCTTT
size: few; J: TRBJ1-2; D: .; V: TRBV27; CDR3: CASQMGWGSAHGYTF; DNA: TGTGCCAGCCAAATGGGATGGGGGTCAGCCCATGGCTACACCTTC
size: many; J: TRBJ2-7; D: .; V: TRBV7-2; CDR3: CASTLSGYYEQYF; DNA: TGTGCCAGCACCCTATCAGGGTACTACGAGCAGTACTTC
size: few; J: TRBJ1-2; D: TRBD1; V: TRBV29-1; CDR3: CSVEPRGTNYGYTF; DNA: TGCAGCGTTGAACCCAGGGGGACTAACTATGGCTACACCTTC
size: .; J: TRBJ1-1; D: TRBD1; V: TRBV7-9; CDR3: CASSPRTGDSEAFF; DNA: TGTGCCAGCAGCCCCAGGACAGGGGACTCTGAAGCTTTCTTT
size: .; J: TRBJ2-6; D: .; V: TRBV6-5; CDR3: CASSYQPGVGANVLTF; DNA: TGTGCCAGCAGTTACCAGCCAGGGGTGGGGGCCAACGTCCTGACTTTC
size: .; J: TRBJ2-7; D: .; V: TRBV9; CDR3: CASSANQGKEEQYF; DNA: TGTGCCAGCAGCGCGAACCAGGGGAAAGAGGAGCAGTACTTC
size: few; J: TRBJ1-2; D: .; V: TRBV7-9; CDR3: CASIAPGSYGYTF; DNA: TGTGCCAGCATAGCGCCCGGCAGCTATGGCTACACCTTC
size: .; J: TRBJ1-1; D: .; V: TRBV2; CDR3: CASSETWNTEAFF; DNA: TGTGCCAGCAGTGAAACCTGGAACACTGAAGCTTTCTTT
size: .; J: TRBJ2-7; D: .; V: TRBV5-1; CDR3: CASSFAPGGLEQYF; DNA: TGCGCCAGCAGCTTTGCCCCCGGGGGGCTCGAGCAGTACTTC
size: many; J: TRBJ2-5; D: TRBD1; V: TRBV7-2; CDR3: CASSYDRGSQETQYF; DNA: TGTGCCAGCAGCTACGACAGGGGGTCACAAGAGACCCAGTACTTC
size: .; J: TRBJ2-1; D: .; V: TRBV7-9; CDR3: CASSLVGRRITRNEQFF; DNA: TGTGCCAGCAGCTTAGTTGGGCGTCGTATAACCAGAAATGAGCAGTTCTTC
size: few; J: TRBJ1-1; D: .; V: TRBV28; CDR3: CASSSPGQANTEAFF; DNA: TGTGCCAGCAGTTCCCCTGGGCAGGCGAACACTGAAGCTTTCTTT
size: .; J: TRBJ1-2; D: .; V: TRBV11-2; CDR3: CASSLDIGQAGNAGYTF; DNA: TGTGCCAGCAGCTTAGATATAGGCCAGGCGGGAAACGCTGGCTACACCTTC
size: .; J: TRBJ1-2; D: .; V: TRBV2; CDR3: CASSEEMWGIDGYTF; DNA: TGTGCCAGCAGTGAAGAAATGTGGGGGATCGATGGCTACACCTTC